This TCR beta chain appears in the sequencing data of a study of regulatory T cells in long-lasting Graves disease. The CDR3 consists of 16 residues. The V segment lost 1 base and the J segment 1 base; nucleotides outside the gene matches: 3. Germline V gene data show CDR1 as KGHDR and CDR2 as SFDVKD. Findings and caveats of the study: Persistent Graves' patients had lower TCR diversity than newly diagnosed ones.

Stated time point: newly diagnosed GD, antithyroid drugs for less than 3 months. The TCR library was prepared using RNA isolated from PBMCs. With EDTA tubes as the receptacles, approximately 8.2 milliliters of peripheral blood were drawn. Combining iRepertoire HTBI primers with Arm-PCR of CDR3 regions, the authors built TCR beta libraries. TCRdb processed the multiplex PCR reads anew with MiXCR; each CDR3 protein has one entry. The repertoire holds 400,000 to 500,000 distinct CDR3 sequences, with 15% as singletons. Comment on this clonotype: What it binds is not known.

These data also featured in a second study, about T cells in Graves' hyperthyroidism and ophthalmopathy. Turning to that study: Exclusion followed for patients with uncontrolled infection, other autoimmune disease, pregnancy or lactation. HTBI primers drove first-round RT-PCR of the TCR CDR3.

This TCR came from a woman in her twenties or thirties with Graves disease. The sequencing here drew on peripheral blood mononuclear cells (PBMCs), taken at new diagnosis, from a patient treated with antithyroid drugs. This rearrangement joins TRBV24-1 to TRBJ2-3; 8 nucleotides line up with TRBD2. The DNA of the CDR3 is TGTGCCACCAGTGATTTTGGAGCGGGAGGCACAGATACGCAGTATTTT. Its translation: CATSDFGAGGTDTQYF.